A single sample is the source of the 2 T cell receptor beta chains below, sequenced in a study of blood T cell repertoires in COVID-19. The assay was immunoSEQ multiplex PCR, and TCRdb's table has in-frame clones only and misses some. The sample records some 250,000 clones, about 85% being singletons. Specimen: peripheral blood. Receptor source: a man aged 55 to 69 with acute or convalescent COVID-19.

CDR3 DNA: TGCGCCAGCAGCTTGGCCCCGAGAGGTACGAACACCGGGGAGCTGTTTTTT. It is translated as CASSLAPRGTNTGELFF. V is TRBV5-1 and J is TRBJ2-2; no definite D call. This CDR3 contains 17 residues. The ends were cut back, 0 bases at V and 0 bases at J, with 12 bases in the middle. The germline CDR1 and CDR2 sequences are SGHRS and YFSETQ.

The chain links TRBV12-5 to TRBJ2-4, with a possible D match to TRBD2 (6 bases). CDR1 is LGHNT, CDR2 FRNRAP, per germline. Trimming removed 3 bases at V and 0 bases at J, with 18 bases between. This CDR3 contains 18 residues. The CDR3 is CASGFNLSGRLAKNIQYF. Here the CDR3 DNA reads TGTGCTAGTGGTTTTAACCTGTCCGGGAGATTAGCCAAAAACATTCAGTACTTC.